Below are 6 T cell receptor beta chains sequenced from a single sample in a study of cytomegalovirus exposure and HLA in healthy donors. TCRdb's copy holds only in-frame clones and misses some; the assay was immunoSEQ multiplex PCR. The top ten hold roughly 7% of the sample, which has 200,000 or so clones, 84% seen once. Sequenced material: PBMCs. Receptor source: a man between 18 and 35 years old in good health and CMV-seropositive.

CDR3 amino acids: CASGTSNNQPQHF. As DNA, the CDR3 is TGTGCTAGTGGTACCTCTAACAATCAGCCCCAGCATTTT. The chain joins TRBV12-5 to TRBJ1-5; D is ambiguous. This CDR3 is 13 amino acids long. Deletions cut 5 bases from V and 3 bases from J, with 8 bases between. Germline V gene sequence: CDR1 LGHNT, CDR2 FRNRAP. The full variable domain, rest sourced from reference TRBV12-5 and TRBJ1-5, is DARVTQTPRHKVTEMGQEVTMRCQPILGHNTVFWYRQTMMQGLELLAYFRNRAPLDDSGMPKDRFSAEMPDATLATLKIQPSEPRDSAVYFCASGTSNNQPQHFGDGTRLSIL.

The rearrangement uses TRBV28 and TRBJ2-7; the D is unclear. This CDR3 has 13 residues. Trimming removed 6 bases from V and 1 base from J, with 10 bases in between. Per the germline V gene, CDR1 is MDHEN and CDR2 is SYDVKM. As DNA, the CDR3 is TGTGCCAGCAGGAGCTCCGGGTCCTACGAGCAGTACTTC. It is translated as CASRSSGSYEQYF.

This clone was seen a single time. CDR3 in DNA: TGCGCCAGCAGCTCGTCGACTAGCGGCCAAGAGACCCAGTACTTC. This encodes CASSSSTSGQETQYF. The J gene is TRBJ2-5, the V gene TRBV5-1; TRBD2 aligns across 9 bases. CDR3 size: 15 residues. Trimming at V came to 3 bases and at J to 1 base, leaving 4 bases not matched to a gene. Per the germline V gene, CDR1 is SGHRS and CDR2 is YFSETQ.

This chain links TRBV7-6 with TRBJ2-2; 7 nucleotides line up with TRBD1. CDR1 is SGHVS and CDR2 is FNYEAQ in the germline V gene. The CDR3 has 13 amino acids. The J segment lost 7 bases and the V segment lost 3 bases, leaving 2 bases of the junction unmatched. CDR3 DNA sequence: TGTGCCAGCAGCTTTCAGGGGGACGGGGAGCTGTTTTTT. Protein product: CASSFQGDGELFF.

V and J are TRBV7-2 and TRBJ2-7; TRBD2 is a possible D gene (7 bases). V lost 6 bases and J lost 3, with 15 bases in between. Per germline, CDR1 SGHTA and CDR2 FQGNSA. The CDR3 spans 14 residues. CDR3 region: CASSRGGSDYEQYF. CDR3 nucleotide sequence: TGTGCCAGCAGTAGGGGGGGGAGTGACTACGAGCAGTACTTC.

Here the CDR3 reads CAISGLAGATGELFF. The CDR3 DNA sequence: TGTGCCATCAGTGGGCTAGCGGGAGCAACCGGGGAGCTGTTTTTT. The gene calls are TRBV10-3 and TRBJ2-2, with 10 positions matching TRBD2. The V gene's germline CDR1 is ENHRY and CDR2 SYGVKD. The CDR3 is 15 amino acids. J gave up 5 bases and V 4 bases, and 4 bases lay outside the gene matches.